The 27 T cell receptor beta chains given below trace back to one sample, sequenced in a study of cytomegalovirus exposure and HLA in healthy donors. Assay used: immunoSEQ multiplex PCR; TCRdb lists only in-frame clones, some missing. The sample records more than 120,000 clones, roughly 86% being singletons. Sequences were obtained from PBMCs. Receptors were obtained from a man younger than 35 in good health and CMV-seropositive.

This chain uses TRBV19 with TRBJ1-1; the D is unclear. In germline, CDR1 is LNHDA, CDR2 SQIVND (reference sequence). CDR3 length: 13 amino acids. With 7 bases removed from V and 7 bases from J, the gap between germline ends came to 16 bases. The CDR3, as DNA: TGTGCCAGTATTCGAGAGGCCCGACTTGAAGCTTTCTTT. This codes for CASIREARLEAFF.

The chain recombines TRBV6-1 with TRBJ2-2; no firm D call. With 8 bases removed from V and 7 bases from J, the gap between germline ends came to 11 bases. Per germline, CDR1 MNHNS and CDR2 SASEGT. The length of the CDR3 is 12 residues. CDR3 nucleotides: TGTGCCAGCTCCTATCTTCTCGGGGAGCTGTTTTTT. Amino acids: CASSYLLGELFF.

On this clone itself: At one boundary the junction diverges from the germline segment, which might be a read error. V usage is TRBV9 and J usage is TRBJ2-1, with 11 bases lining up with TRBD1. The CDR3 runs to 17 residues. The germline V gene encodes CDR1 SGDLS and CDR2 YYNGEE. In nucleotides, the CDR3 is TGTGCCAGCAACGTATATTCCGGGACAGGGGGCTACAATGAGCAGTTCTTC. This gives the protein CASNVYSGTGGYNEQFF.

The V gene is TRBV9, the J gene TRBJ1-4; no definite D call. Trimming removed 7 bases at V and 8 bases at J, with 24 bases between. The CDR3 is 16 residues long. Germline CDR1 reads SGDLS; CDR2 reads YYNGEE. The DNA for the CDR3 is TGTGCCAGCGCACCGGAGGTTTTGTGGCGGGAAGAAAAACTGTTTTTT. Protein sequence: CASAPEVLWREEKLFF.

This clone was observed a single time. V is TRBV2 and J is TRBJ1-1; D might be TRBD1 (6 bases). V lost 6 bases, J lost 2 bases, and 13 bases lay in between. The germline CDR1 and CDR2 sequences are SNHLY and FYNNEI. This CDR3 is 14 amino acids long. CDR3 amino acids: CASSLAGVNTEAFF. The CDR3 DNA follows: TGTGCCAGCAGCCTGGCAGGGGTTAACACTGAAGCTTTCTTT.

The V gene is TRBV6-5, the J gene TRBJ2-5; 7 bases match TRBD1. The V gene's germline CDR1 is MNHEY and CDR2 SVGAGI. This CDR3 spans 14 amino acids. The V and J ends lost 2 bases and 4 bases, in that order; junction bases with no gene match: 4. The CDR3 sequence is CASSYENRGETQYF. The CDR3 DNA sequence: TGTGCCAGCAGTTACGAAAACAGGGGAGAGACCCAGTACTTC.

This sequence joins TRBV25-1 and TRBJ2-7; D might be TRBD1 (6 bases). CDR3 size: 12 residues. Germline loops: CDR1 MGHDK, CDR2 SYGVNS. Trimming cost V 3 bases and J 6 bases, with 9 bases left between them. The CDR3, as DNA: TGTGCCAGCAGTGATGACAGGCGCGAGCAGTACTTC. This gives the protein CASSDDRREQYF.

V gene TRBV28 combines with J gene TRBJ1-6; a weak D match, TRBD1 (6 bases). The CDR3 has 15 amino acids. In germline, CDR1 is MDHEN, CDR2 SYDVKM. The V end was cut by 1 base, the J end by 7 bases, with 11 bases between. The CDR3 here is CASSLFRQVNSPLHF. The CDR3 coding sequence is TGTGCCAGCAGTTTATTTAGACAGGTCAATTCACCCCTCCACTTT.

The chain uses TRBV30 and TRBJ2-3; 9 nucleotides align to TRBD2. The germline CDR1 and CDR2 sequences are GTSNPN and SVGIG (reference sequence). Trimming removed 1 base from V and 6 bases from J; junction bases left unmatched: 5. The CDR3 has 14 amino acids. Written as DNA, the CDR3 is TGTGCCTGGAGTGCCGACCTAGCGGGGGATACGCAGTATTTT. This gives the protein CAWSADLAGDTQYF.

This clone was observed a few times. The chain employs TRBV10-1 and TRBJ2-5; D is possibly TRBD2 (5 bases). The germline V gene has CDR1 WNHNN and CDR2 SYGVQD (reference sequence). The CDR3 length is 14 residues. Deletions cut 6 bases from V and 4 bases from J, with 15 bases between. CDR3 sequence reads: CASSSGLAGETQYF. The CDR3 nucleotides read TGCGCCAGCAGCTCAGGACTCGCAGGAGAGACCCAGTACTTC.

J is TRBJ2-5 and V is TRBV27; tentatively, D is TRBD2 (5 bases). Germline CDR1 reads MNHEY; CDR2 reads SMNVEV (reference sequence). The CDR3 spans 14 residues. V lost 6 bases and J 5 bases, leaving 16 bases between the germline ends. CDR3 amino acids: CASSLRRTGETQYF. Here the CDR3 DNA reads TGTGCCAGCAGCCTCCGGAGGACGGGGGAGACCCAGTACTTC.

The chain recombines TRBV30 with TRBJ2-7; D possibly corresponds to TRBD1 (5 bases). The CDR3 runs to 12 residues. Germline CDR1 reads GTSNPN; CDR2 reads SVGIG (reference sequence). Trimming left V 4 bases short and J 7 bases short, with 14 bases between. Here the CDR3 reads CAWNSGNLEQYF. CDR3 DNA sequence: TGTGCCTGGAACTCAGGGAACCTAGAGCAGTACTTC. Using reference TRBV30 and TRBJ2-7 for the parts outside the CDR3, the full variable domain is SQTIHQWPATLVQPVGSPLSLECTVEGTSNPNLYWYRQAAGRGLQLLFYSVGIGQISSEVPQNLSASRPQDRQFILSSKKLLLSDSGFYLCAWNSGNLEQYFGPGTRLTVT.

The chain uses TRBV5-6 and TRBJ2-2; 11 bases match TRBD2. The length of the CDR3 is 16 residues. J lost 6 bases, V lost 4 bases, and 8 bases had no gene match. Germline V gives CDR1 SGHDT, CDR2 YYEEEE. CDR3 in amino acids: CASSLLAGVDAGELFF. The CDR3 nucleotides are TGTGCCAGCAGCCTACTAGCGGGGGTGGATGCCGGGGAGCTGTTTTTT.

This clone was seen more than once but under ten times. This chain uses TRBV2 with TRBJ1-5; TRBD1 is a possible D gene (6 bases). This CDR3 has 13 amino acids. The germline V gene encodes CDR1 SNHLY and CDR2 FYNNEI. V lost 7 bases to trimming and J lost 7 bases, with 14 bases between them. The CDR3 reads CASTRGAGQPQHF. The CDR3 nucleotides read TGTGCCAGCACCAGGGGAGCAGGGCAGCCCCAGCATTTT.

CDR3 protein: CASSVAGLAGVYEQYF. The CDR3 DNA is TGTGCCAGCAGCGTAGCGGGACTAGCGGGAGTCTACGAGCAGTACTTC. The rearrangement uses TRBV9 and TRBJ2-7, with TRBD2 matching 14 bases. This CDR3 region has 16 residues. Per the germline V gene, CDR1 is SGDLS and CDR2 is YYNGEE. V lost 0 bases and J lost 3; bases outside the gene matches: 2. Together with reference TRBV9 and TRBJ2-7, the CDR3 gives the full variable domain: DSGVTQTPKHLITATGQRVTLRCSPRSGDLSVYWYQQSLDQGLQFLIQYYNGEERAKGNILERFSAQQFPDLHSELNLSSLELGDSALYFCASSVAGLAGVYEQYFGPGTRLTVT.

The chain is built from TRBV5-1 and TRBJ1-1, with 7 bases identical to TRBD1. The CDR3 runs to 14 residues. Germline assignment: CDR1 SGHRS and CDR2 YFSETQ. The V segment lost 4 bases and the J segment 2 bases; nucleotides outside the gene matches: 5. The CDR3 DNA reads TGCGCCAGCAGCCCGGGACAGATTAACACTGAAGCTTTCTTT. Translated: CASSPGQINTEAFF. The full variable domain, completed using reference TRBV5-1 and TRBJ1-1, is KAGVTQTPRYLIKTRGQQVTLSCSPISGHRSVSWYQQTPGQGLQFLFEYFSETQRNKGNFPGRFSGRQFSNSRSEMNVSTLELGDSALYLCASSPGQINTEAFFGQGTRLTVV.

This rearrangement joins TRBV27 to TRBJ2-1, with TRBD2 matching over 8 bases. CDR1 is MNHEY, CDR2 SMNVEV, per germline (reference sequence). Losses at the gene ends were 10 bases for V and 4 bases for J; bases not matched to a gene: 12. The CDR3 is 15 residues long. The CDR3 spells CATRGAGGLYNEQFF. The CDR3 DNA is TGTGCCACCCGGGGTGCGGGGGGACTTTACAATGAGCAGTTCTTC.

The chain couples TRBV9 to TRBJ1-1; the match to TRBD1 covers 12 bases. Trimming removed 6 bases from V and 5 bases from J; junction bases left unmatched: 8. CDR3 size: 15 residues. CDR1 is SGDLS and CDR2 is YYNGEE in the germline V gene. In nucleotides, the CDR3 is TGTGCCAGCAAGGGGACAGGGGGCGCGGGGACTGAAGCTTTCTTT. Translation gives CASKGTGGAGTEAFF.

V is TRBV2 and J is TRBJ1-5; D is undetermined. Trimming shortened V by 1 base and J by 0 bases, and 7 bases separated the two germline ends. Per germline, CDR1 SNHLY and CDR2 FYNNEI. This CDR3 spans 15 amino acids. This CDR3 is CASSEGPLSNQPQHF. The CDR3 DNA reads TGTGCCAGCAGTGAAGGGCCCCTTAGCAATCAGCCCCAGCATTTT.

The CDR3 here is CASSHTSGPTYEQYF. The CDR3 region has the DNA TGTGCCAGCAGCCACACTAGCGGGCCAACCTACGAGCAGTACTTC. This chain joins TRBV14 and TRBJ2-7, with 9 bases lining up with TRBD2. J was trimmed by 2 bases and V by 3 bases; bases with no gene match: 5. Germline loops: CDR1 SGHDN, CDR2 FVKESK. This CDR3 region has 15 residues.

The chain couples TRBV19 to TRBJ1-1; possibly TRBD1 for D (5 bases). The germline CDR1 and CDR2 sequences are LNHDA and SQIVND (reference sequence). Deletions cut 7 bases from V and 3 bases from J, with 21 bases between. The length of the CDR3 is 16 residues. The DNA of the CDR3 is TGTGCCAGTAAATGGGACTCCTCGAGGGTGGACACTGAAGCTTTCTTT. Protein sequence: CASKWDSSRVDTEAFF.

J is TRBJ1-1 and V is TRBV4-1; D unclear. The CDR3 runs 14 residues. Germline assignment: CDR1 MGHRA and CDR2 YSYEKL. V shed 3 bases and J shed 3 bases, with 11 bases lying between them. CDR3 DNA sequence: TGCGCCAGCAGCCAGGAGAGGGTTGACACTGAAGCTTTCTTT. Its protein is CASSQERVDTEAFF.

This chain uses TRBV11-2 with TRBJ1-5, with D unclear. This CDR3 is built from 13 residues. The V end lost 1 base, the J end lost 6 bases, and 7 bases lay between the germline ends. Germline CDR1 is SGHAT and CDR2 is FQNNGV. The CDR3 loop is CASSLGPGQPQHF. The CDR3, as DNA: TGTGCCAGCAGCTTAGGTCCGGGTCAGCCCCAGCATTTT.

The V call is TRBV6-4, the J call TRBJ2-2; D uncertain. V lost 2 bases and J 1 base, leaving 14 bases between the germline ends. CDR3 size: 17 residues. Germline CDR1 and CDR2: MRHNA and SNTAGT. The CDR3 DNA reads as TGTGCCAGCAGTGACACCCTAGAGTCCAGGAACACCGGGGAGCTGTTTTTT. Amino acid sequence: CASSDTLESRNTGELFF.

The chain joins TRBV5-4 to TRBJ2-1; unclear D gene. The length of the CDR3 is 16 residues. Trimming removed 0 bases at V and 5 bases at J, with 15 bases between. Germline CDR1 and CDR2: SGHNT and YYREEE (reference sequence). CDR3 loop: CASSLGLRHSNNEQFF. Here the CDR3 DNA reads TGTGCCAGCAGCTTGGGGTTGCGACACTCAAACAATGAGCAGTTCTTC.

The chain recombines TRBV6-1 with TRBJ1-5, with a weak D call TRBD1 (5 bases). The V end was cut by 8 bases, the J end by 8 bases, with 22 bases between. Germline CDR1 and CDR2: MNHNS and SASEGT. The CDR3 is 15 amino acids. CDR3 sequence (DNA): TGTGCCAGCTTAGAAGTAGGGACTGTTTCGGAGCCCCAGCATTTT. Translation: CASLEVGTVSEPQHF.

The chain couples TRBV4-2 to TRBJ2-7, with D uncertain. Trimming shortened V by 4 bases and J by 0 bases, and 13 bases separated the two germline ends. The CDR3 consists of 15 residues. The germline V gene has CDR1 LGHNA and CDR2 YNFKEQ. The CDR3 reads CASSLTQYSSYEQYF. The DNA of the CDR3 is TGTGCCAGCAGCCTCACACAGTATTCCTCCTACGAGCAGTACTTC.